The clone carrying this T cell receptor (beta chain) has a handful of counts. Antigen specificity is unknown. The record originates from a study of CD8 T cells in ankylosing spondylitis. Whole-study findings and limits: Reported data indicate significant enrichment of disease-linked clones within matched ankylosing spondylitis synovial fluid. Among TCR beta sequences, a motif of several highly homologous variants appeared characteristic of ankylosing spondylitis blood.

Preparation of TCR beta libraries was done by quantitative 5'-RACE with molecular barcodes. TCRdb reprocessed the 5' RACE reads with MiXCR, giving one entry per CDR3 protein. This sample yields more than 400,000 distinct CDR3 sequences, of which over 4% are seen a single time; approximately 4% belongs to the top ten. V shed 5 bases and J 4 bases; nucleotides not matched to a gene: 12. Germline V lookup: CDR1 SGHVS, CDR2 FNYEAQ. CDR3 length: 16 residues. Source material: blood, either unsorted or a sorted T cell fraction (not recorded which). This rearrangement joins TRBV7-6 to TRBJ2-7; 9 bases match TRBD1. The receptor's source is a male donor with ankylosing spondylitis. The CDR3 protein is CASSPFGQGILYEQYF. In DNA, the CDR3 is TGTGCCAGCAGCCCATTCGGACAGGGGATCCTTTACGAGCAGTACTTC. Together with reference TRBV7-6 and TRBJ2-7, the CDR3 gives the full variable domain: GAGVSQSPRYKVTKRGQDVALRCDPISGHVSLYWYRQALGQGPEFLTYFNYEAQQDKSGLPNDRFSAERPEGSISTLTIQRTEQRDSAMYRCASSPFGQGILYEQYFGPGTRLTVT.